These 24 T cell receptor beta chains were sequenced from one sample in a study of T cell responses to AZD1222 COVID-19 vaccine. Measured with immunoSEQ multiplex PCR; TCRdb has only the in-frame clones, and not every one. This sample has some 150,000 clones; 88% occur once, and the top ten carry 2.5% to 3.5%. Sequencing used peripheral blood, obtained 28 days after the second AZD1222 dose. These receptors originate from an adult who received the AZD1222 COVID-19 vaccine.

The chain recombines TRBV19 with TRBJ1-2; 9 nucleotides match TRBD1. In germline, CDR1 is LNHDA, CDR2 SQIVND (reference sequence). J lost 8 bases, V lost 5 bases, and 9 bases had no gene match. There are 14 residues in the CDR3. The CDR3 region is CASSPTGTGQGYTF. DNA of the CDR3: TGTGCCAGTAGTCCAACCGGGACAGGGCAAGGCTACACCTTC.

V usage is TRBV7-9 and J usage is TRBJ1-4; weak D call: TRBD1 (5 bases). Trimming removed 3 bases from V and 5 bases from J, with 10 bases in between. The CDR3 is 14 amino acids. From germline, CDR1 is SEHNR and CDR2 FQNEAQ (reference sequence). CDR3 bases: TGTGCCAGCAGCTTGGCACAGGACAATGAAAAACTGTTTTTT. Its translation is CASSLAQDNEKLFF.

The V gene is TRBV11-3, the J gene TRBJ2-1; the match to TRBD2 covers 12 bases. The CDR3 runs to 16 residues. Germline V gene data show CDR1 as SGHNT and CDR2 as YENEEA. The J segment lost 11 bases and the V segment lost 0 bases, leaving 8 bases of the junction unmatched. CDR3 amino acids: CASSLDRGLAGTQQFF. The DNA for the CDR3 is TGTGCCAGCAGCTTAGATCGGGGACTAGCGGGTACCCAGCAGTTCTTC.

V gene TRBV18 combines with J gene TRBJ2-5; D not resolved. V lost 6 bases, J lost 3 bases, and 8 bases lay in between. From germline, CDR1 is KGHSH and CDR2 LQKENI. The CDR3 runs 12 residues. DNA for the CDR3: TGTGCCAGCTCTTCGCAGGAAGAGACCCAGTACTTC. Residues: CASSSQEETQYF.

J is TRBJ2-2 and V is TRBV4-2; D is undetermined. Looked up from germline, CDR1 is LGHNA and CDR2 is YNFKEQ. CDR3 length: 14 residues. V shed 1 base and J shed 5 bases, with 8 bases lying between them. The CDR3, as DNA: TGTGCCAGCAGCCAAGGAGGAGAAACCGGGGAGCTGTTTTTT. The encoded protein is CASSQGGETGELFF.

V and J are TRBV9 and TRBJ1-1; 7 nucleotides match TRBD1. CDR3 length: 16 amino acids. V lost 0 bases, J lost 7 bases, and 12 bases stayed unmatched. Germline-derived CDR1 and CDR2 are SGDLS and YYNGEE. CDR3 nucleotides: TGTGCCAGCAGCGTAGGTCCGGGAGGGGGCGCCGGTGAAGCTTTCTTT. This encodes CASSVGPGGGAGEAFF.

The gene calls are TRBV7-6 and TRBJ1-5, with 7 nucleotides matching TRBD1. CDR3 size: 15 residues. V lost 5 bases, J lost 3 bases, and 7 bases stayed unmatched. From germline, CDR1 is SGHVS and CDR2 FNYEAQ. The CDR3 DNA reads TGTGCCAGCAGCACCCGACAGGGCGACAATCAGCCCCAGCATTTT. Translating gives CASSTRQGDNQPQHF.

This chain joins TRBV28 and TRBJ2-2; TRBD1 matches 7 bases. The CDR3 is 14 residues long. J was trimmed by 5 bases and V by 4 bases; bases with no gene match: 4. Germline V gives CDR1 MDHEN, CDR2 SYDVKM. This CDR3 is CASSSTGRTGELFF. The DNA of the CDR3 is TGTGCCAGCAGTTCGACAGGGAGAACCGGGGAGCTGTTTTTT.

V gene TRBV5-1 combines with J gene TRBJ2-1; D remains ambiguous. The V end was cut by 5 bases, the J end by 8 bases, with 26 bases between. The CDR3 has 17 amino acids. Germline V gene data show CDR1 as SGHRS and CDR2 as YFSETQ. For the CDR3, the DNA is TGCGCCAGCAGAGGACCCGCGGATGGTGTTCGTGGTGATGAGCAGTTCTTC. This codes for CASRGPADGVRGDEQFF.

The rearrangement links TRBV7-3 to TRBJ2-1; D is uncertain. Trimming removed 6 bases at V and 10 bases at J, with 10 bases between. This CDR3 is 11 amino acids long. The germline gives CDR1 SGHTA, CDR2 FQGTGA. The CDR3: CASSSQAEQFF. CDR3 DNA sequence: TGTGCCAGCAGTTCCCAGGCAGAGCAGTTCTTC.

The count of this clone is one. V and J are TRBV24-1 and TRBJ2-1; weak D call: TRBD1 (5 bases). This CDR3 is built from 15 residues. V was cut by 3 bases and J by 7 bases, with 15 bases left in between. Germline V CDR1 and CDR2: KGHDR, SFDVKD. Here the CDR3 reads CATSDPSPKGNEQFF. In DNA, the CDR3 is TGTGCCACCAGTGATCCCTCCCCTAAGGGGAATGAGCAGTTCTTC.

CDR3 nucleotides: TGTGCCAGCAGCCCGGTAGGGGCCAAAAACATTCAGTACTTC. It specifies CASSPVGAKNIQYF. The rearrangement links TRBV6-5 to TRBJ2-4; unclear D gene. CDR1 is MNHEY and CDR2 is SVGAGI in the germline V gene. Trimming pared 6 bases from V and 1 base from J, leaving 10 bases between. The CDR3 loop spans 14 amino acids.

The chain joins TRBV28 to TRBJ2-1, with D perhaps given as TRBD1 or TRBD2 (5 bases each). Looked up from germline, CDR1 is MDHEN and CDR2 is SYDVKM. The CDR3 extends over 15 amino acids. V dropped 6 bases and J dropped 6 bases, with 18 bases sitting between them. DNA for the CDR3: TGTGCCAGCAGACTGCTCAGGGAACGGGGCAATGAGCAGTTCTTC. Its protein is CASRLLRERGNEQFF.

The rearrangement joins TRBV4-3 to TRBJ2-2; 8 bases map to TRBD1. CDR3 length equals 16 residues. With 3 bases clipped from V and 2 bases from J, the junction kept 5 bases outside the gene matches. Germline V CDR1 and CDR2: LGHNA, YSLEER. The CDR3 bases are TGCGCCAGCAGCCAGGGGACAGGTTCTAACACCGGGGAGCTGTTTTTT. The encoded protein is CASSQGTGSNTGELFF.

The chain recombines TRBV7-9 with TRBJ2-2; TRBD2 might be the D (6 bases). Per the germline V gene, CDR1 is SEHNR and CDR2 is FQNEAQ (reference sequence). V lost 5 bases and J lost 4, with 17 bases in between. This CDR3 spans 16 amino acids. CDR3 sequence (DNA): TGTGCCAGCAGCAATAGCGGCACGGGGCGCACCGGGGAGCTGTTTTTT. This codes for CASSNSGTGRTGELFF.

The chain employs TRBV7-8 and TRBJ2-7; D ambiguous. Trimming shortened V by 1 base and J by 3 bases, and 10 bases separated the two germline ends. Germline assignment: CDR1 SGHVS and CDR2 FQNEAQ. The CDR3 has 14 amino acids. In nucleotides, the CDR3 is TGTGCCAGCAGCTTAGGGGGATACTACTACGAGCAGTACTTC. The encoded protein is CASSLGGYYYEQYF. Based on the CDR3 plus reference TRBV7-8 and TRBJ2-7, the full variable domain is GAGVSQSPRYKVAKRGQDVALRCDPISGHVSLFWYQQALGQGPEFLTYFQNEAQLDKSGLPSDRFFAERPEGSVSTLKIQRTQQEDSAVYLCASSLGGYYYEQYFGPGTRLTVT.

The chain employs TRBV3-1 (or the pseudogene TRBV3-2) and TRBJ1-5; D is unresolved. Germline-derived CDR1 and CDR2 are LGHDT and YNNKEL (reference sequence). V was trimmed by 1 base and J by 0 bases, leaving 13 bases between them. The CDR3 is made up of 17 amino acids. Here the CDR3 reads CASSQGSVWDSNQPQHF. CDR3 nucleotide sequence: TGTGCCAGCAGCCAAGGGAGTGTATGGGATAGCAATCAGCCCCAGCATTTT.

This CDR3 reads CASSIDRGSGANVLTF. The CDR3 nucleotides read TGTGCCAGTAGTATAGATCGGGGCTCAGGGGCCAACGTCCTGACTTTC. The chain has TRBV19 and TRBJ2-6; D tentatively reads TRBD1 or TRBD2 (5 bases each). This CDR3 spans 16 amino acids. The germline V gene encodes CDR1 LNHDA and CDR2 SQIVND (reference sequence). V was pared by 0 bases and J by 4 bases, with 10 bases between.

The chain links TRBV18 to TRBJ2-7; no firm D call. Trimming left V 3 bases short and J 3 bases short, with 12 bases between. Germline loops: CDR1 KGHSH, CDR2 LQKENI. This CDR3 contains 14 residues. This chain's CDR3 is CASSPDYRFYEQYF. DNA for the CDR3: TGTGCCAGCTCACCCGATTATCGTTTCTACGAGCAGTACTTC.

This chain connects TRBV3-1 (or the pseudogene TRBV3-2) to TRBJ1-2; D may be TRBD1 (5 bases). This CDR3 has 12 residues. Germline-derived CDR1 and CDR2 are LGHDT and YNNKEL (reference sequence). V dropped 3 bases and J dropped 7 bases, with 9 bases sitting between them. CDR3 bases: TGTGCCAGCAGCCATCGTCAGGGTGGCTACACCTTC. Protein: CASSHRQGGYTF.

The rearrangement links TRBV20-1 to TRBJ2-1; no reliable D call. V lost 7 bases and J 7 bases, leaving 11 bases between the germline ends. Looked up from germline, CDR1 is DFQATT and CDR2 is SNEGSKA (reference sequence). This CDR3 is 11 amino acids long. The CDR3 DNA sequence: TGCAGTGTAAGGCTTGCGAATGAGCAGTTCTTC. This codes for CSVRLANEQFF.

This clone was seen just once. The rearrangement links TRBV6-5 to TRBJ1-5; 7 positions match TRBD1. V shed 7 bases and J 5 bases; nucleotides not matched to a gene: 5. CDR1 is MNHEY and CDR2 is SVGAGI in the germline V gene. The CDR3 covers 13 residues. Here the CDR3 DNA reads TGTGCCAGCACCATAGGGGGCGATCAGCCCCAGCATTTT. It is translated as CASTIGGDQPQHF.

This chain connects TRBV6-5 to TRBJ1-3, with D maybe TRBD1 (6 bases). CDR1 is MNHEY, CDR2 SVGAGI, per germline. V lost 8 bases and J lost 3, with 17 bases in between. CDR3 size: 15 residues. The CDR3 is CASRGGITGGNTIYF. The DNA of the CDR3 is TGTGCCAGCCGAGGGGGGATTACGGGTGGAAACACCATATATTTT.

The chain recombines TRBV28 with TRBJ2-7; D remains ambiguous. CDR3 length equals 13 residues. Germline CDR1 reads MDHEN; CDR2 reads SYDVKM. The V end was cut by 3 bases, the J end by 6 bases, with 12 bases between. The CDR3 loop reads CASSFGKQREQYF. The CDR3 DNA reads TGTGCCAGCAGTTTTGGGAAGCAGCGCGAGCAGTACTTC.